This TCR beta chain originates from a study of CD8+ T cells in alopecia areata. It was cDNA, reverse transcribed from extracted RNA, that served as the sequencing template. Assay: immunoSEQ multiplex PCR; the TCRdb copy retains only in-frame clones and omits some. The repertoire consists of roughly 110,000 clones, none detected only once. With 6 bases clipped from V and 1 base from J, the junction kept 6 bases outside the gene matches. The germline V gene encodes CDR1 MNHDT and CDR2 YYDKIL. The CDR3 totals 17 residues. A word on this clone: The listed genes are named as in mouse. Read sequence stops 4 residues before the CDR3 end, and the germline J gene provides the missing end.

The chain combines TRBV17 with TRBJ2-3; 14 bases are a match to TRBD2. The sequencing input was lesional skin. The source of this sequence is a C3H/HeJ mouse with alopecia areata. The strain's MHC: H2-k. The part of the CDR3 DNA that was read is TGTGCTAGCAGGCCGGGACTGGGGGGGCGCGGTGCAGAA. Translation gives CASRPGLGGRGAE. In full, the CDR3 reads CASRPGLGGRGAETLYF.